Below, one T cell receptor (beta chain) is given with its context. Its target is unknown. This sample was included in a study of cytomegalovirus exposure and HLA in healthy donors. Trimming cost V 3 bases and J 3 bases, with 9 bases left between them. Germline V gene sequence: CDR1 SGHAT, CDR2 FQNNGV. The length of the CDR3 is 13 residues. Measured with immunoSEQ multiplex PCR; TCRdb has only the in-frame clones, and not every one. This table holds some 200,000 clones, more than 65% found once. Whole-study findings and limits: One later analysis, an examination of the roughly 130 validation repertoires, found that first-cohort TCR clusters tended to co-occur in them.

This sequence joins TRBV11-2 and TRBJ2-7; D might be TRBD1 (5 bases). This receptor was obtained from a woman aged 18-29 years in good health and CMV-seropositive. The sample taken for sequencing was PBMCs. The CDR3 DNA sequence: TGTGCCAGCAGCTTCGACAGCCTCTACGAGCAGTACTTC. This translates into CASSFDSLYEQYF.